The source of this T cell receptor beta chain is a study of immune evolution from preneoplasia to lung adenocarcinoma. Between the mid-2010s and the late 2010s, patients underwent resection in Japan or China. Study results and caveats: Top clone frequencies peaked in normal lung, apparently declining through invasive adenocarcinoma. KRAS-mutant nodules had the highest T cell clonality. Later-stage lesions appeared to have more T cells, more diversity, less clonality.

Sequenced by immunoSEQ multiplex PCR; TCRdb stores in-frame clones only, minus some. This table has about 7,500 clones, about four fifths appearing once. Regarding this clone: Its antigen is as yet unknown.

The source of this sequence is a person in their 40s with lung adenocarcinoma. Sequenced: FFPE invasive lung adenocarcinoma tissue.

The DNA for the CDR3 is TGTGCCAGCGGTAGCCCGGGACAGTCGGGAAACACCATATATTTT. It translates to CASGSPGQSGNTIYF. This rearrangement joins TRBV6-6 to TRBJ1-3; TRBD1 agrees at 7 bases. Losses at the gene ends were 8 bases for V and 4 bases for J; bases not matched to a gene: 11. Germline V CDR1 and CDR2: MNHNY, SVGAGI (reference sequence). CDR3 length: 15 amino acids.